This TCR beta chain was captured in a study of identifying expanded T cells in peripheral blood. The method was immunoSEQ multiplex PCR; TCRdb's version includes in-frame clones alone and lacks a portion of them. The sample shows over 90,000 clones, approximately 86% of them seen only once. This clonotype was obtained from a person between 18 and 75 years old in good health. Sequencing was performed on blood.

DNA for the CDR3: TGTGCCAGCAGCTTGTCTACAGGGATCTTCTACAATGAGCAGTTCTTC. Its protein product is CASSLSTGIFYNEQFF. J is TRBJ2-1 and V is TRBV5-4; weak D call: TRBD1 (6 bases). The V gene lost 1 base and the J gene lost 3 bases, with 14 bases spanning the gap. CDR3 length: 16 amino acids. Germline CDR1 and CDR2: SGHNT and YYREEE (reference sequence).